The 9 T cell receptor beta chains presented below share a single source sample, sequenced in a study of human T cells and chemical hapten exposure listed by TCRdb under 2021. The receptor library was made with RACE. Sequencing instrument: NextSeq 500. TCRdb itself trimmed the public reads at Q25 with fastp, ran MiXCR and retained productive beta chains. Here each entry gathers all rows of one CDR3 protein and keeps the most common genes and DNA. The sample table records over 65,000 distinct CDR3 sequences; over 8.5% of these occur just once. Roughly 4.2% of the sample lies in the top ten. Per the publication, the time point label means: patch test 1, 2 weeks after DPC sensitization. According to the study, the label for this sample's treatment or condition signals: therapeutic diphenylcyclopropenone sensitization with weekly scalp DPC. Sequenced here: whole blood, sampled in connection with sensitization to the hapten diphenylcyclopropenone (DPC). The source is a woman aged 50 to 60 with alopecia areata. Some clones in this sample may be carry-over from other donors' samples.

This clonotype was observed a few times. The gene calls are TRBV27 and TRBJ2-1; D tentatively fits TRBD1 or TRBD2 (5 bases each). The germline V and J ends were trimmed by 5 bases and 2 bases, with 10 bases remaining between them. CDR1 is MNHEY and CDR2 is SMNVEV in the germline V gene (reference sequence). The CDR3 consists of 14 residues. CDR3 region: CASSGGRTYNEQFF. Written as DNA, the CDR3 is TGTGCCAGCAGTGGGGGACGCACCTACAATGAGCAGTTCTTC.

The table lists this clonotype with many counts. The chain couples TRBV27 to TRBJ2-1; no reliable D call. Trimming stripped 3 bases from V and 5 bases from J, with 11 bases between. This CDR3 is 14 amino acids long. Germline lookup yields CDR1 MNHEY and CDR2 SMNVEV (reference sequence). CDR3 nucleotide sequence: TGTGCCAGCAGTTTCTCTAGGCAAAACAATGAGCAGTTCTTC. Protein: CASSFSRQNNEQFF.

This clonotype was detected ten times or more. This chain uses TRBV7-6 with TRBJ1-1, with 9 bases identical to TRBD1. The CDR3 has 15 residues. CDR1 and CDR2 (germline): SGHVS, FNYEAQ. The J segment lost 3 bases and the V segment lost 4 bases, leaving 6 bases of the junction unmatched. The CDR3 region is CASSSWTGEDTEAFF. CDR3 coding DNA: TGTGCCAGCAGCTCCTGGACAGGGGAGGACACTGAAGCTTTCTTT.

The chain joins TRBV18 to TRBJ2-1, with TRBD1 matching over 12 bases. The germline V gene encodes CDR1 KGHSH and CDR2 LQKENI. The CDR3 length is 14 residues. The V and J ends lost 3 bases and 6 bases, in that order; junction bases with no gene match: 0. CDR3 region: CASSPGQGANEQFF. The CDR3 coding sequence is TGTGCCAGCTCACCGGGACAGGGGGCCAATGAGCAGTTCTTC.

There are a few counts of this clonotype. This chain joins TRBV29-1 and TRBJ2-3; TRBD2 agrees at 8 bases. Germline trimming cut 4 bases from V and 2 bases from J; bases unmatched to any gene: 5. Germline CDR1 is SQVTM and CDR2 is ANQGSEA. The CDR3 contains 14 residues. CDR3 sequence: CSVVIAGFTDTQYF. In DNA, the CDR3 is TGCAGCGTTGTTATAGCGGGGTTCACAGATACGCAGTATTTT.

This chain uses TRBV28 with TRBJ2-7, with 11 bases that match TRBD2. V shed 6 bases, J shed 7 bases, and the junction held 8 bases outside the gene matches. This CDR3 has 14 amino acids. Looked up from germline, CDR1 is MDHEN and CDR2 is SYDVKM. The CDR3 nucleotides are TGTGCCAGCAGCGGGACTAGCGGACTTCGTGAGCAGTACTTC. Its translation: CASSGTSGLREQYF.

The CDR3 DNA is TGTGCCAGCAGCTTAGTGGGACAGGGATCACCCCTCCACTTT. Translating it yields CASSLVGQGSPLHF. The V gene is TRBV7-2, the J gene TRBJ1-6; 9 bases fit TRBD1. The CDR3 consists of 14 residues. Germline CDR1 SGHTA, CDR2 FQGNSA. V was pared by 1 base and J by 10 bases, with 2 bases of the junction left unmatched.

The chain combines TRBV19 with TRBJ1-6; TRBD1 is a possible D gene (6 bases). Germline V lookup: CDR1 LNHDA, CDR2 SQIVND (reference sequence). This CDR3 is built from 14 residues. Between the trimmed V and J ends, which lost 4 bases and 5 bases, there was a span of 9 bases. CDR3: CASSNRADNSPLHF. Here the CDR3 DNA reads TGTGCCAGTAGTAACAGGGCCGATAATTCACCCCTCCACTTT.

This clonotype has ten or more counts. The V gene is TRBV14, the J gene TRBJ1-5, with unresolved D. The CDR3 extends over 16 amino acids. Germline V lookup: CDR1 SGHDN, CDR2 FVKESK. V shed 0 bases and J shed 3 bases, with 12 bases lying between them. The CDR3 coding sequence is TGTGCCAGCAGCCAAGATGAGGGATTTCCCAATCAGCCCCAGCATTTT. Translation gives CASSQDEGFPNQPQHF.